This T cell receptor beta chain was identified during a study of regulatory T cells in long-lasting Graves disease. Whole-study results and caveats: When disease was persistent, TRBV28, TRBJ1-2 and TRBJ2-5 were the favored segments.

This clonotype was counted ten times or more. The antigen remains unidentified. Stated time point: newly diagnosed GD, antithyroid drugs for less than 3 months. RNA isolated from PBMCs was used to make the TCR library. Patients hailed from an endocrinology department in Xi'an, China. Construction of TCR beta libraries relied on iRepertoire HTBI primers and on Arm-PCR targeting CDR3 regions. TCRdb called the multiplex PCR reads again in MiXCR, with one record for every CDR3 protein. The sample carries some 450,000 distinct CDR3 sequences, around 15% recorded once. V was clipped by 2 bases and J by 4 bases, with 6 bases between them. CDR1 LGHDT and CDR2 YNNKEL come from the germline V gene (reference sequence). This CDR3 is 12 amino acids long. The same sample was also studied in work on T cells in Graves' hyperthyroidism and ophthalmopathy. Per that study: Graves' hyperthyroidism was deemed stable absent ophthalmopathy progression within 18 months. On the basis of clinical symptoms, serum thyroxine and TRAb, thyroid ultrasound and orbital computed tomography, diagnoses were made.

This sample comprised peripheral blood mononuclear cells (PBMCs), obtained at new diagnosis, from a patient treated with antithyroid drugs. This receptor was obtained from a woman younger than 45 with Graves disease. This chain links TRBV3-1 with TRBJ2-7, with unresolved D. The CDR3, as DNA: TGTGCCAGCAGCCAATATAAGTACGAGCAGTACTTC. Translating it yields CASSQYKYEQYF.